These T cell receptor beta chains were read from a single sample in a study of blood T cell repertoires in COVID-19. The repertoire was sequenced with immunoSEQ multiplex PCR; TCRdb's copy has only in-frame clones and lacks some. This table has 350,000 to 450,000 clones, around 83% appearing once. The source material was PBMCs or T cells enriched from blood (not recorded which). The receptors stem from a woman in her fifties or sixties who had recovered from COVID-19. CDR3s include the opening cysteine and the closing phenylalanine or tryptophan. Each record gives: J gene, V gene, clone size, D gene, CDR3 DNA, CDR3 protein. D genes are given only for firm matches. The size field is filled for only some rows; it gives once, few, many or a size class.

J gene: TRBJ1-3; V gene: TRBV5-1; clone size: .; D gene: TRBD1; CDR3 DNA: TGCGCCAGCAGCTCCGGGACAGGCGGCGGAAACACCATATATTTT; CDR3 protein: CASSSGTGGGNTIYF
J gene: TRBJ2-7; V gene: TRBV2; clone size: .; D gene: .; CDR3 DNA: TGTGCCAGCAGTGAGTTCTCCCCCGAGCAGTACTTC; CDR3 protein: CASSEFSPEQYF
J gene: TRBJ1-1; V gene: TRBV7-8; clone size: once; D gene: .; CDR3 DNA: TGTGCCAGCAGCCCAGGGTTCACTGAAGCTTTCTTT; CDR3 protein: CASSPGFTEAFF
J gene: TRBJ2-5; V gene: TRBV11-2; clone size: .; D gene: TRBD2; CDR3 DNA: TGTGCCAGCAGCTTATCGACTAGCGGGGGGGCAATGGAGACCCAGTACTTC; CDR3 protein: CASSLSTSGGAMETQYF
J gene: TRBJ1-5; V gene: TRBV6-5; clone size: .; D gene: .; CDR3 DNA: TGTGCCAGCAGTTACGAAGGGGGACCCCAGCATTTT; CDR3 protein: CASSYEGGPQHF
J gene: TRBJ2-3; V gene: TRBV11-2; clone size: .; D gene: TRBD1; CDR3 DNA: TGTGCCAGCAGCTTAGATGGGGGGACAGGGGCAGATACGCAGTATTTT; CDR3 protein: CASSLDGGTGADTQYF
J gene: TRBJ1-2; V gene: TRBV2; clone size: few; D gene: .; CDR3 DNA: TGTGCCAGCAGTGAAGCCGTAACGGTTCCCGGGGTCTATGGCTACACCTTC; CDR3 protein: CASSEAVTVPGVYGYTF
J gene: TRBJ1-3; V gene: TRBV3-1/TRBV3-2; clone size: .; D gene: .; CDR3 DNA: TGTGCCAGCAGCTTCCCTACGGGGGTTGCTGGAAACACCATATATTTT; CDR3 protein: CASSFPTGVAGNTIYF
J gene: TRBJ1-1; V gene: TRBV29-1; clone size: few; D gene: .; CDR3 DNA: TGCAGCGTTATGCCGGGGAATATGAACACTGAAGCTTTCTTT; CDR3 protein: CSVMPGNMNTEAFF
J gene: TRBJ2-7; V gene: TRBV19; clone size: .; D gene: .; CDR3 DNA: TGTGCCAGTAGTAGAGCCCCAGATATACGAGCAGGGCAGTACTTC; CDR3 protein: CASSRAPDIRAGQYF
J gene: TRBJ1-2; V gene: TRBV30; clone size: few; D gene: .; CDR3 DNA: TGTGCCTGGAGTGTAAACTTGGTTGGCTACACCTTC; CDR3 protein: CAWSVNLVGYTF
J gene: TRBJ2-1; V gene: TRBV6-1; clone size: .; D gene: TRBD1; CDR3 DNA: TGTGCCAGCAGTGATTACCGGGACAGGGTGCACTCCTACAATGAGCAGTTCTTC; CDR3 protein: CASSDYRDRVHSYNEQFF
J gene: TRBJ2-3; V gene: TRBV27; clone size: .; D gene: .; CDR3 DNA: TGTGCCAGCAGTTTGGCAGTCTCTCGCACAGATACGCAGTATTTT; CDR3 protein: CASSLAVSRTDTQYF
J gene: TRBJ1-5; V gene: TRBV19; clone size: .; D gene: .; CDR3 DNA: TGTGCCAGTAGTACCCCCGACAGGACTGGGGTTCAGCCCCAGCATTTT; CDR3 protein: CASSTPDRTGVQPQHF
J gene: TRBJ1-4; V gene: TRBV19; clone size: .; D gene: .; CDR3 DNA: TGTGCCAGTAGTAAAAATTGGTTCAGGGGCAATGAAAAACTGTTTTTT; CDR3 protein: CASSKNWFRGNEKLFF
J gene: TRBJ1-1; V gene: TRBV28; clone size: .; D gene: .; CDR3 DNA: TGTGCCAGCAAAATTCGGTCGCTGAACACTGAAGCTTTCTTT; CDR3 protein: CASKIRSLNTEAFF
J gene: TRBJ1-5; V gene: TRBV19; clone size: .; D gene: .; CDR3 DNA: TGTGCCAGTAGTATAGAAGAGGATCAGCCCCAGCATTTT; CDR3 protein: CASSIEEDQPQHF
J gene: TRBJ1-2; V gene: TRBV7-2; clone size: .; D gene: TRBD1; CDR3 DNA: TGTGCCAGCTCCGAGACGACAGGGGTCTATGGCTACACCTTC; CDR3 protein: CASSETTGVYGYTF
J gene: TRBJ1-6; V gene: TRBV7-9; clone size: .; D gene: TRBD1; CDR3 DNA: TGTGCCAGCAGCGGACAGGGGTATTCACCCCTCCACTTT; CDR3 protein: CASSGQGYSPLHF
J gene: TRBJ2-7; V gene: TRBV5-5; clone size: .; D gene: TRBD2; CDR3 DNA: TGTGCCACCGAGGTCCTAGCGGGAGCCTACGAGCAGTACTTC; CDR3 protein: CATEVLAGAYEQYF
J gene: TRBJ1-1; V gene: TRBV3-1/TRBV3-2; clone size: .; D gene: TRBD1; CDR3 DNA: TGTGCCAGCAGCCAATGGGACAGGGGGGAAGCTTTCTTT; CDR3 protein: CASSQWDRGEAFF
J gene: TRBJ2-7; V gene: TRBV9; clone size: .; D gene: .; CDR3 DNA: TGTGCCAGCAGCGTAGGGGCAGGGGAATACGAGCAGTACTTC; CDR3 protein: CASSVGAGEYEQYF
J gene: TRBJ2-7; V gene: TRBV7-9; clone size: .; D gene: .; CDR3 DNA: TGTGCCAGCAGCTCACTCTACGAGCAGTACTTC; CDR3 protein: CASSSLYEQYF
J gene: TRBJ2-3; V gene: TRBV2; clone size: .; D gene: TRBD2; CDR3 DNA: TGTGCCAGCTCACAGCGGGAGATCGGAACAGATACGCAGTATTTT; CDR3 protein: CASSQREIGTDTQYF
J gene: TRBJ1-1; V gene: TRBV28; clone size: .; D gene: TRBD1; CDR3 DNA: TGTGCCAGCAGTCCCGGACAGGGCACTGAAGCTTTCTTT; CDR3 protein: CASSPGQGTEAFF
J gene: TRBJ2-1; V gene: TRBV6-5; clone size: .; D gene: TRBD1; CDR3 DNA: TGTGCCACCGCGAGGGGACAGGAGTACAATGAGCAGTTCTTC; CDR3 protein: CATARGQEYNEQFF
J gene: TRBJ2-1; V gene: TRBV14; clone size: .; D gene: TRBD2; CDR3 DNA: TGTGCCAGCAGCCCGAACCACAGGGGGAGTCTAGCGGGAGTGACCTACAATGAGCAGTTCTTC; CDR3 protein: CASSPNHRGSLAGVTYNEQFF
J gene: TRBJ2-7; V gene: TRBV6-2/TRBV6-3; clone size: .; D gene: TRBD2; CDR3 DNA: TGTGCCAGCAGTTATACTAGCGGTATTTACGAGCAGTACTTC; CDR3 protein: CASSYTSGIYEQYF
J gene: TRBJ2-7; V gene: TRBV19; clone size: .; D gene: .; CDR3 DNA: TGTGCCAGTAGTATGGCGGGTGTGCCCCCCGGGGAGCAGTACTTC; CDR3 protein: CASSMAGVPPGEQYF
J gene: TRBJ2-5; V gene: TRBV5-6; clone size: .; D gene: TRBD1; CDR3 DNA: TGTGCCAGCAGCTTAACAGGGGGCCAAGAGACCCAGTACTTC; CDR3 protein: CASSLTGGQETQYF
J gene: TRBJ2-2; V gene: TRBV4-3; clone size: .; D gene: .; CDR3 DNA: TGCGCCAGCAGCCAAGTCGGGACACTCTCCGGGGAGCTGTTTTTT; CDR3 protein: CASSQVGTLSGELFF
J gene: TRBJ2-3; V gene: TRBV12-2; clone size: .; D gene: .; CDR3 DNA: TGTGCAAGTCGCGTAGAACCCAGTTCACTAGCGGGAGGCGGGGATACGCAGTATTTT; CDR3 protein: CASRVEPSSLAGGGDTQYF
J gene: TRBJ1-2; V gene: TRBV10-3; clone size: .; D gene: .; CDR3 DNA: TGTGCCATCAGTGAGAACGGGTTATATGGCTACACCTTC; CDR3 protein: CAISENGLYGYTF
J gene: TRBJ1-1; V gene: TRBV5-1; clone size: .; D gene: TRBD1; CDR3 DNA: TGCGCCAGCAGCTTGGAGGCAGGGGGAACTGAAGCTTTCTTT; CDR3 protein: CASSLEAGGTEAFF
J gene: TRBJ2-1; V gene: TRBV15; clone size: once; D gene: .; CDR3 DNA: TGTGCCACCAGGCCTGATACTTGGGGCTTTTTGAACGAGCAGTTCTTC; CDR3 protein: CATRPDTWGFLNEQFF
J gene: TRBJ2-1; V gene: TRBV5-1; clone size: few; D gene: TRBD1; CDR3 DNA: TGCGCCAGCAGCTTGGTTGGGACAGTGGGGCATGAGCAGTTCTTC; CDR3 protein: CASSLVGTVGHEQFF
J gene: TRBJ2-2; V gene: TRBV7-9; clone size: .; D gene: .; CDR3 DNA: TGTGCCAGCAGCTTAGTGGATGGAGGGACCGGGGAGCTGTTTTTT; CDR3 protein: CASSLVDGGTGELFF
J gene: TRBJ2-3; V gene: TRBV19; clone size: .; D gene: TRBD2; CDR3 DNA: TGTGCCAGTAGTATCGTGTTCCTCGGGGGGGAAGCAGCGGGCGCTAGCACAGATACGCAGTATTTT; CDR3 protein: CASSIVFLGGEAAGASTDTQYF
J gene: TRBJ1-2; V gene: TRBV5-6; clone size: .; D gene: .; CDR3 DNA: TGTGCCAGCAGCCCCGGCGGAAGCACGGGTGGAGGCTACACCTTC; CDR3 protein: CASSPGGSTGGGYTF
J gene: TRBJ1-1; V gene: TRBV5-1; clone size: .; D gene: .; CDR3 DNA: TGCGCCAGCAGCCTGGCGGGCAGGGTCCACATGAACACTGAAGCTTTCTTT; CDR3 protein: CASSLAGRVHMNTEAFF
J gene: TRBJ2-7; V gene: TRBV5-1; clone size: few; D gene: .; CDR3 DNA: TGCGCCAGCAGCTTGGAGGCCAGTGGGGGGTCCTACGAGCAGTACTTC; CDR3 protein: CASSLEASGGSYEQYF
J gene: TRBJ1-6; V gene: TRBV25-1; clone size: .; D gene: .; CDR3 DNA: TGTGCCAGCAGTGAATGGGTCAGTGGAGGTGACTCACCCCTCCACTTT; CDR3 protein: CASSEWVSGGDSPLHF
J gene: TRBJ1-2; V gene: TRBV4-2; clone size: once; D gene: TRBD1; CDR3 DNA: TGTGCCAGCAGCCAAGATGCAGGGGGCGACTATGGCTACACCTTC; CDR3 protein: CASSQDAGGDYGYTF
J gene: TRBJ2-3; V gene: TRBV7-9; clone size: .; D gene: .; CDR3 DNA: TGTGCCAGCAGCTTATTCTTAGGAGTAGGCACAGATACGCAGTATTTT; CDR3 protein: CASSLFLGVGTDTQYF
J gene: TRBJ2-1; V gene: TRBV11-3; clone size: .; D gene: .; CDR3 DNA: TGTGCCAGCAGCTCCAACCGGGGGTTACCCTCCTACAATGAGCAGTTCTTC; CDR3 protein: CASSSNRGLPSYNEQFF
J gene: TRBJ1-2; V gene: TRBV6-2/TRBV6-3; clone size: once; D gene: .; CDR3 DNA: TGTGCCAGCAGCCCCGACCAGGGCTATGGCTACACCTTC; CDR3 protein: CASSPDQGYGYTF
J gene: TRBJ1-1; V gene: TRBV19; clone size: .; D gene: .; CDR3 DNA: TGTGCCAGTAGTATAGTGGGAGGGGCGAACACTGAAGCTTTCTTT; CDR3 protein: CASSIVGGANTEAFF
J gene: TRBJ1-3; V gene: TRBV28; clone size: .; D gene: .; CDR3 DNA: TGTGCCAGCAGGGGAAGACAGGACATCTCTGGAAACACCATATATTTT; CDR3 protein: CASRGRQDISGNTIYF
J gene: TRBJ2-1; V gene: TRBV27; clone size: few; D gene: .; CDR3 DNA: TGTGCCAGCAGTTTCCCCAAGGGGGAGCAGTTCTTC; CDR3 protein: CASSFPKGEQFF
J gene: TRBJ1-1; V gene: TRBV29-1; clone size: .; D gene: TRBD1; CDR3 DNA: TGCAGCGTTGGGGACAGGGGTTTCACTGAAGCTTTCTTT; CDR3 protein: CSVGDRGFTEAFF
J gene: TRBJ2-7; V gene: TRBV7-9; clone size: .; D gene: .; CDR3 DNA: TGTGCCAGCAGCCCAGGGCGTATATCGGCCCACGAGCAGTACTTC; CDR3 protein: CASSPGRISAHEQYF
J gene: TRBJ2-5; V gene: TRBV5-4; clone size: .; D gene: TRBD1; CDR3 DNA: TGTGCCAGCAGCTACCGGGACAGTCGGGCCCAGTACTTC; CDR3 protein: CASSYRDSRAQYF
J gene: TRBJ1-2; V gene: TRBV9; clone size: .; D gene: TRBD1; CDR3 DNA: TGTGCCAGCAGCGTGGGACAGGGGTCCCGTTCGAGCGGCTACACCTTC; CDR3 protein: CASSVGQGSRSSGYTF
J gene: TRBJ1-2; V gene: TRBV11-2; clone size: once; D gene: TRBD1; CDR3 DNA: TGTGCCAGCAGCCAACAACTCGGGACAGAATCAGTCTTC; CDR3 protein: CASSQQLGTESVF
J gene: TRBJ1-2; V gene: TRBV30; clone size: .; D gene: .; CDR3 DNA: TGTGCCTGGAGAGGGGACACTGGGACGGGGGGCTACACCTTC; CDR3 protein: CAWRGDTGTGGYTF
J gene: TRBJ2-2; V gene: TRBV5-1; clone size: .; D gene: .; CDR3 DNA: TGCGCCAGCAGCTTGGGGCAGGGAGGCGGGGAGCTGTTTTTT; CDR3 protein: CASSLGQGGGELFF
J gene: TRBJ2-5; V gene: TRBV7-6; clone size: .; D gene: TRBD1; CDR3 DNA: TGTGCCAGCAGCTTAGTTGGATTAGGACAGGGGGGGGAGACCCAGTACTTC; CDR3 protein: CASSLVGLGQGGETQYF